This T cell receptor (beta chain) was sequenced for a study of T cell repertoires in cytomegalovirus infection. About the research overall: The public TCR beta signatures pointed to both CMV infection and matching HLA type.

The germline V and J ends were trimmed by 0 bases and 2 bases, with 8 bases remaining between them. CDR1 is LGHDT, CDR2 YNNKEL, per germline (reference sequence). The CDR3 consists of 15 residues. This clonotype was recorded at least ten times. Each CDR3 protein is one row after TCRdb ran MiXCR on the reads. The data contain 510,000 or so distinct CDR3 sequences, about 25% of them seen just once; the ten biggest clones take up approximately 13%. Sample: PBMCs. This TCR derives from a human donor in good health (CMV status not recorded). Some clones in this sample may be carry-over from other donors' samples. This chain joins TRBV3-1 and TRBJ2-1; D ambiguous. The CDR3 sequence is CASSQEPGPYNEQFF. The CDR3, as DNA: TGTGCCAGCAGCCAAGAGCCTGGGCCCTACAATGAGCAGTTCTTC.